What follows describes a single T cell receptor beta chain. Its antigen is currently unknown. This same CDR3 is encoded by further DNA sequences in the sample. The CDR3 covers 13 residues. The V gene's germline CDR1 is MNHEY and CDR2 SMNVEV (reference sequence). V lost 5 bases and J 2 bases, leaving 7 bases between the germline ends. As defined, naive CD8 cells were CD45RO-negative and positively selected for CCR7, with terminally differentiated effector memory CD45RA+ cells excluded. The data were taken from a study of shared clonotypes between healthy human individuals. Study-wide points: All-four-donor shared clonotypes had higher generation probabilities than non-shared clonotypes did. Tissue TCR repertoires likely differ from these blood-only repertoires. Among the subsets, naive ones generally showed larger estimated richness than memory ones.

For each subset, genomic DNA was distributed in equal portions over several immunoSEQ plates. Only in-frame clones appear in the TCRdb table, and some are missing; sequencing was by immunoSEQ multiplex PCR. The sample includes a few million clones, about 94% seen only once; the top ten take less than 2%. The genes are TRBV27 and TRBJ1-5; unclear D gene. The sequence was obtained from a man aged 18 to 29 in good health. Some clones in this sample may be carry-over from other donors' samples. The sequenced sample was naive CD8+ T cells from PBMCs. The CDR3 bases are TGTGCCAGCAGTCCCGGGGGCAATCAGCCCCAGCATTTT. It yields the protein CASSPGGNQPQHF.